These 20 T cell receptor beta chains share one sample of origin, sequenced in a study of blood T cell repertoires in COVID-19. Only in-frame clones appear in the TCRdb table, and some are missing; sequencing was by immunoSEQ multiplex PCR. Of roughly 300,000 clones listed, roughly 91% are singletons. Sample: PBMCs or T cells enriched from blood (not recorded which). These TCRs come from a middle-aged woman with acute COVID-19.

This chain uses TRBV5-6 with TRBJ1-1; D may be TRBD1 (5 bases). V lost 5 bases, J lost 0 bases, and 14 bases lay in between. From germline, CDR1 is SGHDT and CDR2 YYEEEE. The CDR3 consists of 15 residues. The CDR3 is CASSGWGDMNTEAFF. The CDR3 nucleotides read TGTGCCAGCAGTGGGTGGGGGGATATGAACACTGAAGCTTTCTTT.

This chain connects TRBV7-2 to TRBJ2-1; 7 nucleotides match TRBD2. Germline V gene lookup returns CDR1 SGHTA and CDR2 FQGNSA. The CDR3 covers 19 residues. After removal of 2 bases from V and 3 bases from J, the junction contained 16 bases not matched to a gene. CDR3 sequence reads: CASSLYPPSSGAIYNEQFF. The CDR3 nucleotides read TGTGCCAGCAGCTTATACCCCCCTTCTAGCGGAGCAATCTACAATGAGCAGTTCTTC.

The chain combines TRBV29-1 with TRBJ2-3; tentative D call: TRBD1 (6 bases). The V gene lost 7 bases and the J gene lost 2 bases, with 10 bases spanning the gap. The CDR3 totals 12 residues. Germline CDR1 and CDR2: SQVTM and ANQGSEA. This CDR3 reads CSGTGNTDTQYF. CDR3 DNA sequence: TGCAGCGGTACAGGGAACACAGATACGCAGTATTTT.

The CDR3: CASSLDGQGAAKNIQYF. The CDR3 DNA reads as TGTGCCAGCAGCTTAGACGGACAGGGGGCAGCCAAAAACATTCAGTACTTC. The chain links TRBV7-2 to TRBJ2-4; 11 bases are a match to TRBD1. The ends lost 1 base at V and 0 bases at J; junction bases unmatched: 2. The CDR3 extends over 17 amino acids. CDR1 SGHTA and CDR2 FQGNSA come from the germline V gene. Full variable domain (missing parts from reference TRBV7-2 and TRBJ2-4): GAGVSQSPSNKVTEKGKDVELRCDPISGHTALYWYRQSLGQGLEFLIYFQGNSAPDKSGLPSDRFSAERTGGSVSTLTIQRTQQEDSAVYLCASSLDGQGAAKNIQYFGAGTRLSVL.

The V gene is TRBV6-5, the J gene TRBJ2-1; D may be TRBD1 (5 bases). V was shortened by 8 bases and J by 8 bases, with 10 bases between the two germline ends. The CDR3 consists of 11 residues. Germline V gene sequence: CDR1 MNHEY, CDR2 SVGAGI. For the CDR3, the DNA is TGTGCCAGCCTTGGGGCGGATGAGCAGTTCTTC. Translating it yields CASLGADEQFF.

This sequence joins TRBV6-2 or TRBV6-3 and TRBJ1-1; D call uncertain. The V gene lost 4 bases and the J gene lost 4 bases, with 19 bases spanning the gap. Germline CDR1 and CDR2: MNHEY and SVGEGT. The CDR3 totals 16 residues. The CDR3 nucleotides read TGTGCCAGCAGTTCCGCTGTTGGAGGCGGGGTCACTGAAGCTTTCTTT. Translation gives CASSSAVGGGVTEAFF.

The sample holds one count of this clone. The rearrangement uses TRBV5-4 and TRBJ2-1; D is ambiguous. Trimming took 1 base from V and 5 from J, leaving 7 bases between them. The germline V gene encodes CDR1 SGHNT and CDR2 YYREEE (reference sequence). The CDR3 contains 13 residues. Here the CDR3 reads CASSLLTNNEQFF. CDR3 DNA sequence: TGTGCCAGCAGCTTGCTTACTAACAATGAGCAGTTCTTC.

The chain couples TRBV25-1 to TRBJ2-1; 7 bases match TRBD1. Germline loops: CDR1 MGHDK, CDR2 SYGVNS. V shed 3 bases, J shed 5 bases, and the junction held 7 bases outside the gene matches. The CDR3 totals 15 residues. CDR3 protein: CASSDSRQGDNEQFF. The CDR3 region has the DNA TGTGCCAGCAGTGATTCCAGACAGGGAGACAATGAGCAGTTCTTC.

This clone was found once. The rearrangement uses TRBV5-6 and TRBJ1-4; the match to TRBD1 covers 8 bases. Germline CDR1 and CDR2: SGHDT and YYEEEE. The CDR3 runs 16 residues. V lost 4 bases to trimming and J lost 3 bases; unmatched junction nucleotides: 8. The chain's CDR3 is CASSELSGGPNEKLFF. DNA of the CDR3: TGTGCCAGCAGCGAACTCTCAGGGGGCCCTAATGAAAAACTGTTTTTT. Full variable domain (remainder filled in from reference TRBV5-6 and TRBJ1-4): DAGVTQSPTHLIKTRGQQVTLRCSPKSGHDTVSWYQQALGQGPQFIFQYYEEEERQRGNFPDRFSGHQFPNYSSELNVNALLLGDSALYLCASSELSGGPNEKLFFGSGTQLSVL.

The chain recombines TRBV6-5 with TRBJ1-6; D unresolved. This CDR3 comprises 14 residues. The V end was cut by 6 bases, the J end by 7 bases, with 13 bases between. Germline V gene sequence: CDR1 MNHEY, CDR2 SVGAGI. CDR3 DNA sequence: TGTGCCAGCAGCCCAGAAACCAGGAATTCACCCCTCCACTTT. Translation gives CASSPETRNSPLHF.

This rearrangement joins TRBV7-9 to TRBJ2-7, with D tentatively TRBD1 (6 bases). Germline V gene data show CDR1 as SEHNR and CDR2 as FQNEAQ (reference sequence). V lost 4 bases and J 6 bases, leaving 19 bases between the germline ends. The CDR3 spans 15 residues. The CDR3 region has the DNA TGTGCCAGCAGCTCTTACAGGGCCCTCCCCGCCGAGCAGTACTTC. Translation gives CASSSYRALPAEQYF.

CDR3 sequence reads: CATSILGLIDEQYF. CDR3 nucleotide sequence: TGTGCCACCTCAATACTAGGGTTGATAGACGAGCAGTACTTC. The rearrangement uses TRBV15 and TRBJ2-7; tentative D call: TRBD2 (5 bases). Germline CDR1 reads LNHNV; CDR2 reads YYDKDF (reference sequence). Trimming removed 8 bases at V and 5 bases at J, with 19 bases between. This CDR3 contains 14 residues.

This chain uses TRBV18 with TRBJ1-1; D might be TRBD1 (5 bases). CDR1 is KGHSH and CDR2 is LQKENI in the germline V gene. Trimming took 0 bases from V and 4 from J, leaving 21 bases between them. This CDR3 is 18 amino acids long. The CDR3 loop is CASSPPVPRGYGFTEAFF. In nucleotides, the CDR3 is TGTGCCAGCTCACCACCGGTTCCAAGGGGATACGGGTTCACTGAAGCTTTCTTT.

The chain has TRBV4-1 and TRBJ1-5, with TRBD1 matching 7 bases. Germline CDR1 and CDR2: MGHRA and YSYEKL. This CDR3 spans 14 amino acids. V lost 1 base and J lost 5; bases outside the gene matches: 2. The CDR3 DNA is TGCGCCAGCAGCCAAGTTCAGGGGGATCAGCCCCAGCATTTT. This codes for CASSQVQGDQPQHF.

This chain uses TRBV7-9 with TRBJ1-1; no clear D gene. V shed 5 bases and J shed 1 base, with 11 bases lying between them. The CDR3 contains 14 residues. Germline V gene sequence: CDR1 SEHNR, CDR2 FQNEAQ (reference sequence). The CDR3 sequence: CASSVVAGNTEAFF. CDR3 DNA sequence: TGTGCCAGCAGCGTGGTTGCAGGGAACACTGAAGCTTTCTTT. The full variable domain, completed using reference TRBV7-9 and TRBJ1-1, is DTGVSQNPRHKITKRGQNVTFRCDPISEHNRLYWYRQTLGQGPEFLTYFQNEAQLEKSRLLSDRFSAERPKGSFSTLEIQRTEQGDSAMYLCASSVVAGNTEAFFGQGTRLTVV.

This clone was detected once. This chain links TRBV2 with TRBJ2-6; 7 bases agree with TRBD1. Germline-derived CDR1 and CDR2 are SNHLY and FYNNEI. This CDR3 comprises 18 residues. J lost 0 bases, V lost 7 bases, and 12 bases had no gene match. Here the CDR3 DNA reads TGTGCCAGCACCCAAACAGGGGTCCCCCACTCTGGGGCCAACGTCCTGACTTTC. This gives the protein CASTQTGVPHSGANVLTF.

CDR3 region: CASSELAGSSYNEQFF. CDR3 DNA sequence: TGTGCCAGCAGTGAGTTGGCGGGGAGCTCCTACAATGAGCAGTTCTTC. The chain joins TRBV2 to TRBJ2-1; D may be TRBD2 (6 bases). Germline V CDR1 and CDR2: SNHLY, FYNNEI. V was pared by 3 bases and J by 0 bases, with 12 bases between. The CDR3 contains 16 residues.

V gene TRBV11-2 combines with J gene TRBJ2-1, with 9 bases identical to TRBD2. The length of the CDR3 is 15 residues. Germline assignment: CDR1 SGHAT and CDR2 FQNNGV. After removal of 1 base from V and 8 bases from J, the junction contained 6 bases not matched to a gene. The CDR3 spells CASSLASGDAYEQFF. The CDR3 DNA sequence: TGTGCCAGCAGCTTAGCTAGCGGGGACGCATATGAGCAGTTCTTC.

CDR3 residues: CASSLGQAVQPQHF. The CDR3 DNA reads as TGTGCCAGCAGCCTCGGACAGGCGGTTCAGCCCCAGCATTTT. The J gene is TRBJ1-5, the V gene TRBV5-8, with TRBD1 matching over 7 bases. This CDR3 contains 14 residues. Germline CDR1 SGHTS, CDR2 YDEGEE. With V trimmed by 4 bases and J by 6 bases, 7 bases remained unmatched.

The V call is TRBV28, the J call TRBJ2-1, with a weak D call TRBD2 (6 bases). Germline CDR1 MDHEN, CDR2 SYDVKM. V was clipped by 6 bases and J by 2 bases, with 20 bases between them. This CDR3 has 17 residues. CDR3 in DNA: TGTGCCAGCAGCCCCGGGAGAGGGCCGGCCACCTACAATGAGCAGTTCTTC. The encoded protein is CASSPGRGPATYNEQFF.